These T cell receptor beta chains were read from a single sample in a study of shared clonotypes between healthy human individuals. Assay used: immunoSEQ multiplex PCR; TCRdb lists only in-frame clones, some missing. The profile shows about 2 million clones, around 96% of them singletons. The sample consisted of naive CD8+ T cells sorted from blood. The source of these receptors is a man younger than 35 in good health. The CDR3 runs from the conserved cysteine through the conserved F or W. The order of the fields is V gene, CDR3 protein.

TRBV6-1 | CASSEPAGGIHEQFF
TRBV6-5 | CASSYGPSDTQYF
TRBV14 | CASHTGIGEETQYF
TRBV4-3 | CASSQGPGREGNEQFF
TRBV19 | CASKDSGADTQYF
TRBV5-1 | CASSVRDRGIREKLFF
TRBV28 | CASSDRLYTEAFF
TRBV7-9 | CASSPTGKDEQYF
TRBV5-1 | CASSSGDSGGFWETQYF
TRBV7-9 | CASSHRGGDNSPLHF
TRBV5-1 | CASSLPGGSYEQYF
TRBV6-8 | CASSYAFLYCNQPQHF
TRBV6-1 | CASSQRGASYGYTF
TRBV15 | CATSRASEVGGYTF
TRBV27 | CASSSSLAGRGEQYF
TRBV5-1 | CASSLWAGETQYF